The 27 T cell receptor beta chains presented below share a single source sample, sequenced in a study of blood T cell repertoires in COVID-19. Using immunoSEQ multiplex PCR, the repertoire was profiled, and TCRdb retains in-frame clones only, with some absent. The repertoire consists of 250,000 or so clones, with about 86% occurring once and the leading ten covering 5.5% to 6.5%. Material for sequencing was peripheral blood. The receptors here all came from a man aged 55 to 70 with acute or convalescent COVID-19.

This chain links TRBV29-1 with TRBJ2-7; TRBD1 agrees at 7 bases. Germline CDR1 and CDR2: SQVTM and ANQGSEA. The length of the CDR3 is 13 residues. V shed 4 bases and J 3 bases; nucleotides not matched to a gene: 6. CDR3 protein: CSVGRGQLYEQYF. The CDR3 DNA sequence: TGCAGCGTTGGCCGGGGACAGCTCTACGAGCAGTACTTC.

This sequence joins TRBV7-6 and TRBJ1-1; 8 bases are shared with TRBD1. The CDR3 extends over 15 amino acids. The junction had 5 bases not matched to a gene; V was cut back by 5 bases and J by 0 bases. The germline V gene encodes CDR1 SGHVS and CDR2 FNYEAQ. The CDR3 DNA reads TGTGCCAGCAGCCTGACAGGGGCGGTGAACACTGAAGCTTTCTTT. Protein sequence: CASSLTGAVNTEAFF.

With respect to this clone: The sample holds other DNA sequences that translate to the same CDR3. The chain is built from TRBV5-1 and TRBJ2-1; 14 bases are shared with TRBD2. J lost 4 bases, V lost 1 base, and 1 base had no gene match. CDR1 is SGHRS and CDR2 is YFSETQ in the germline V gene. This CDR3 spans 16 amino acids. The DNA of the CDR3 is TGCGCCAGCAGCTTGAGACTAGCGGGAGGGTACAATGAGCAGTTCTTC. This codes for CASSLRLAGGYNEQFF.

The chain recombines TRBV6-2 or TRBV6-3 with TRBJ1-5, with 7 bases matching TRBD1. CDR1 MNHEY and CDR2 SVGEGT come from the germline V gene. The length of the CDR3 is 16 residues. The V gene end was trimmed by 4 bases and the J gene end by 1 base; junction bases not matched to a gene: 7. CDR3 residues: CASSLLGGRSNQPQHF. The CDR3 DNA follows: TGTGCCAGCAGTTTGCTAGGGGGCAGAAGCAATCAGCCCCAGCATTTT.

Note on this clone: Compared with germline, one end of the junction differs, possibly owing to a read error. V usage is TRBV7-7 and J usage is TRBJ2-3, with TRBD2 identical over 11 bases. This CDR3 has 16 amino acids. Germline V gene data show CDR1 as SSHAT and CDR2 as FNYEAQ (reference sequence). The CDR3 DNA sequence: TGTGCTAGCAGCTTAGGTACTAGCGGGAGAACAGATACGCAGTATTTT. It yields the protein CASSLGTSGRTDTQYF.

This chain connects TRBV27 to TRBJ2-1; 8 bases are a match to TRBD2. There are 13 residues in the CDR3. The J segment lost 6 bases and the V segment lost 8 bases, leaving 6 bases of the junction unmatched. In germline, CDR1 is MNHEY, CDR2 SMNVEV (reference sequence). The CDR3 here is CASLQAGGNEQFF. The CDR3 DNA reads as TGTGCCAGCCTTCAGGCGGGAGGCAATGAGCAGTTCTTC.

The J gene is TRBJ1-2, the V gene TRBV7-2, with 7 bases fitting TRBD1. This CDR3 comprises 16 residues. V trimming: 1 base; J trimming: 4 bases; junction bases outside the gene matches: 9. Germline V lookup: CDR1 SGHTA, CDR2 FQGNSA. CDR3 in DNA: TGTGCCAGCAGCTTAGACAGGGGCTTAGATATCTATGGCTACACCTTC. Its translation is CASSLDRGLDIYGYTF.

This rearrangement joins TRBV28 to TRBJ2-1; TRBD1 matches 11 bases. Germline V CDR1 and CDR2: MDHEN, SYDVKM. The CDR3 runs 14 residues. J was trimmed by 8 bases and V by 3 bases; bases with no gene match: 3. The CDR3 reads CASSFLDRGHEQFF. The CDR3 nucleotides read TGTGCCAGCAGTTTCCTGGACAGGGGGCATGAGCAGTTCTTC.

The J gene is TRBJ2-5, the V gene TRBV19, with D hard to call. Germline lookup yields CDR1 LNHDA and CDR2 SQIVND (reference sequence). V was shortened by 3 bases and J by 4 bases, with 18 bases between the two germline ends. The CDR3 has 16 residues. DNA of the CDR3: TGTGCCAGTAGTATTATGGCAGCGACTGTGGGAGAGACCCAGTACTTC. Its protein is CASSIMAATVGETQYF.

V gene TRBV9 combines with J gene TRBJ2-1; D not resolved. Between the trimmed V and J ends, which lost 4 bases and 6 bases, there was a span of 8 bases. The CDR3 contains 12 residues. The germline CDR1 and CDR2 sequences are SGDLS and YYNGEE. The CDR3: CASSPLGNEQFF. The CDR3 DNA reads TGTGCCAGCAGCCCACTCGGCAATGAGCAGTTCTTC.

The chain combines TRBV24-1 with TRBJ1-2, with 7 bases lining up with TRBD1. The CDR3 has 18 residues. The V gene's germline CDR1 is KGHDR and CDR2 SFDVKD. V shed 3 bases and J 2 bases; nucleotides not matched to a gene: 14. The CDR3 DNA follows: TGTGCCACCAGTGATGGGGGATATCCGGGACAGCTGAACTATGGCTACACCTTC. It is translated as CATSDGGYPGQLNYGYTF.

For the CDR3, the DNA is TGTGCCAGCAGTTTCCCGCGAGCGCAGCAGTTCTTC. It translates to CASSFPRAQQFF. The rearrangement links TRBV12-3 or TRBV12-4 to TRBJ2-1; D not certain. Trimming cost V 3 bases and J 11 bases, with 11 bases left between them. The length of the CDR3 is 12 residues.

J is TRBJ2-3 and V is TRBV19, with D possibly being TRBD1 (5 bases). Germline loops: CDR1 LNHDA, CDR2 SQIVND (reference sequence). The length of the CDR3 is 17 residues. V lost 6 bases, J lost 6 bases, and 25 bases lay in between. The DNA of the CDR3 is TGTGCCAGTAGACGAGCCCCCACAGGCCGGTTCGGGGATACGCAGTATTTT. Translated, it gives CASRRAPTGRFGDTQYF.

CDR3: CASSLSTLAGANTGELFF. The CDR3 DNA is TGTGCCAGCAGTTTATCGACCCTGGCGGGTGCGAACACCGGGGAGCTGTTTTTT. V usage is TRBV27 and J usage is TRBJ2-2, with a weak D call TRBD2 (5 bases). Trimming took off 0 bases at V and 0 bases at J, with 14 bases between the two ends. The CDR3 length is 18 residues. Germline V CDR1 and CDR2: MNHEY, SMNVEV (reference sequence).

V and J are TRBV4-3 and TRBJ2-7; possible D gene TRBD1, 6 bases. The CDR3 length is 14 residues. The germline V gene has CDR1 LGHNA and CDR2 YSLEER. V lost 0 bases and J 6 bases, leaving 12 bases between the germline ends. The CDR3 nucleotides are TGCGCCAGCAGCCAAGATGATAGGGGGTCCGAGCAGTACTTC. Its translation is CASSQDDRGSEQYF.

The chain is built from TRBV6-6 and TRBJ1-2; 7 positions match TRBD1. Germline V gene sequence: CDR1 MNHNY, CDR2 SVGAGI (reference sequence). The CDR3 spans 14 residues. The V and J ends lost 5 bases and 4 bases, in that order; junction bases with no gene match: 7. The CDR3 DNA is TGTGCCAGCAGTGCAGGACCAGGGGGCTATGGCTACACCTTC. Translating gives CASSAGPGGYGYTF.

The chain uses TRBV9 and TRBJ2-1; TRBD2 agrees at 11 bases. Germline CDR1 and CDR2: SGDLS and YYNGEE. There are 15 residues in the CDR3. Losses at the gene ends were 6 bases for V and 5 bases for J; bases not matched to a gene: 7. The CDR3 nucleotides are TGTGCCAGCACACGGGGACTAGCGGCTAACAATGAGCAGTTCTTC. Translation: CASTRGLAANNEQFF.

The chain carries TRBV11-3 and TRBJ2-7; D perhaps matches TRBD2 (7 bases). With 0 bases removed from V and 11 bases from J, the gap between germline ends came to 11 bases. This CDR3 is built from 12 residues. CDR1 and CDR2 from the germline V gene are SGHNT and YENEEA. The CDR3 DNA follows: TGTGCCAGCAGCTTAGAACAGGGAGGGAAGTACTTC. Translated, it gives CASSLEQGGKYF.

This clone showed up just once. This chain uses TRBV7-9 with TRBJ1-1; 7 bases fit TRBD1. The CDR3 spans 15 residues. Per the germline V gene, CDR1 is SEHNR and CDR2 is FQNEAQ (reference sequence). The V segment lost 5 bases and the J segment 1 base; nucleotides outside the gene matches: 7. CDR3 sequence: CASSPHGTANTEAFF. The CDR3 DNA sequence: TGTGCCAGCAGCCCCCACGGGACAGCGAACACTGAAGCTTTCTTT.

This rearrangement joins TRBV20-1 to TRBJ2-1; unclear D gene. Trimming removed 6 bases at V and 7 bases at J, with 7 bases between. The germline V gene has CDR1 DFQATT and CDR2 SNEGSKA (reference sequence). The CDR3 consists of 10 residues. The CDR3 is CSALRNEQFF. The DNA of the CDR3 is TGCAGTGCCCTGAGGAATGAGCAGTTCTTC.

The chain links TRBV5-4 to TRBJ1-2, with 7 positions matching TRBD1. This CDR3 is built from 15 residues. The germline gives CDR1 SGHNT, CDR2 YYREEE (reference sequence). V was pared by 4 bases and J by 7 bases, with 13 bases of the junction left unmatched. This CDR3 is CASSISDRVDFGYTF. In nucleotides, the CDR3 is TGTGCCAGCAGCATATCTGACAGGGTGGACTTTGGCTACACCTTC.

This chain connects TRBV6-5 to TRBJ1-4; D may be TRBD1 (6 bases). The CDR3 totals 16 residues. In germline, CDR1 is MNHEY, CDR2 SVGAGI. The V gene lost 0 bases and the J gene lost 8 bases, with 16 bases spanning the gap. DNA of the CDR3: TGTGCCAGCAGTTACTCATTTAGTGGGGGCGCGGAAAAACTGTTTTTT. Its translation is CASSYSFSGGAEKLFF.

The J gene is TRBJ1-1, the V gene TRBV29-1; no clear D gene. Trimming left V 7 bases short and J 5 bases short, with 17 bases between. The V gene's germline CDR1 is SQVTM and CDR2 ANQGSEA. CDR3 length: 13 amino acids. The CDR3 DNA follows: TGCAGCGCCCCGTTGTGGCCGGGGACTGAAGCTTTCTTT. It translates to CSAPLWPGTEAFF.

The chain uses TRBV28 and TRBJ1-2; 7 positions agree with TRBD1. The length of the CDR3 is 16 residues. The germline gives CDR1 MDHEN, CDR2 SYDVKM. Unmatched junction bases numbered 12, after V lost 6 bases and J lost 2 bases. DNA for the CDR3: TGTGCCAGCAGGCCCCCCACAGGGGACCCAAACTATGGCTACACCTTC. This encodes CASRPPTGDPNYGYTF.

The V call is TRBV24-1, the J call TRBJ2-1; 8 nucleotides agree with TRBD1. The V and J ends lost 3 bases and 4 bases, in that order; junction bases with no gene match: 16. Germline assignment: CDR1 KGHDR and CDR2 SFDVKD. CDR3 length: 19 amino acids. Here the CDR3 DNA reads TGTGCCACCAGTGATCCGGCTCCAGGGGGCCCCCTTAATTACAATGAGCAGTTCTTC. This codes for CATSDPAPGGPLNYNEQFF.

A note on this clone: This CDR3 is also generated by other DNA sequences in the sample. The chain's CDR3 is CASSVGQGTEAFF. CDR3 nucleotide sequence: TGTGCCAGCAGTGTAGGACAGGGCACTGAAGCTTTCTTT. V gene TRBV12-3 or TRBV12-4 combines with J gene TRBJ1-1; TRBD1 agrees at 8 bases. This CDR3 is 13 amino acids long. The V segment lost 5 bases and the J segment 4 bases; nucleotides outside the gene matches: 3.

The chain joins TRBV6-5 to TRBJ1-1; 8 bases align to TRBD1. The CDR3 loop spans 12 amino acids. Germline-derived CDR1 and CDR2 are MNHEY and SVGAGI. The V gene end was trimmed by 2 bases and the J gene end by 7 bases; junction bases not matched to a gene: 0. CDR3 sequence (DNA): TGTGCCAGCAGTTACGACAGGGGTGAAGCTTTCTTT. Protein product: CASSYDRGEAFF.